The 18 T cell receptor beta chains listed next were all sequenced from one sample in a study of T-cell reconstitution after alpha-beta-depleted transplantation in children. The TCRbeta library incorporated unique molecular identifiers. TCRdb independently ran MiXCR on the PCR reads; one entry per CDR3 protein. Counted here are 350,000 to 450,000 distinct CDR3 sequences, about an eighth occurring once; the ten biggest clones make up around 4.5%. Here the sequenced sample was PBMCs, taken from the stem cell graft. These receptors were collected from a human donor who donated a stem cell graft to a child with Fanconi anemia.

The J gene is TRBJ2-2, the V gene TRBV12-3 or TRBV12-4; 10 nucleotides align to TRBD1. The CDR3 covers 16 residues. The ends lost 6 bases at V and 3 bases at J; junction bases unmatched: 7. This chain's CDR3 is CASSLAGTGDTGELFF. CDR3 coding DNA: TGTGCCAGCAGCCTGGCCGGGACAGGGGACACCGGGGAGCTGTTTTTT.

Here the CDR3 DNA reads TGTGCCAGCAGCATGGGATCCCGGGACATAGGGGATGAGCAGTTCTTC. It specifies CASSMGSRDIGDEQFF. V gene TRBV9 combines with J gene TRBJ2-1, with D maybe TRBD1 (6 bases). Trimming shortened V by 4 bases and J by 8 bases, and 22 bases separated the two germline ends. Germline assignment: CDR1 SGDLS and CDR2 YYNGEE. The CDR3 runs to 16 residues.

This rearrangement joins TRBV28 to TRBJ2-7; 11 bases align to TRBD1. V was pared by 5 bases and J by 7 bases, with 13 bases of the junction left unmatched. Germline V gene sequence: CDR1 MDHEN, CDR2 SYDVKM. The CDR3 length is 16 residues. This CDR3 is CASSTRTGGLMREQYV. Here the CDR3 DNA reads TGTGCCAGCAGTACGAGGACAGGGGGCTTGATGAGAGAGCAGTACGTC.

This clonotype was counted between two and nine times. The V call is TRBV18, the J call TRBJ2-2, with 7 bases matching TRBD2. CDR1 is KGHSH, CDR2 LQKENI, per germline. There are 14 residues in the CDR3. V lost 3 bases, J lost 3 bases, and 1 base stayed unmatched. CDR3 region: CASSPGRDTGELFF. The DNA for the CDR3 is TGTGCCAGCTCACCTGGGAGGGACACCGGGGAGCTGTTTTTT.

This clonotype was seen ten or more times. The rearrangement joins TRBV7-6 to TRBJ1-2, with TRBD1 as a possible D gene (6 bases). Trimming pared 5 bases from V and 0 bases from J, leaving 13 bases between. The CDR3 consists of 15 residues. Germline V gene sequence: CDR1 SGHVS, CDR2 FNYEAQ. CDR3 nucleotides: TGTGCCAGCAGCCCTGACAGGAGATCTAACTATGGCTACACCTTC. It specifies CASSPDRRSNYGYTF.

V gene TRBV7-6 combines with J gene TRBJ2-3; 9 nucleotides align to TRBD1. Germline values: CDR1 SGHVS, CDR2 FNYEAQ. V lost 5 bases to trimming and J lost 6 bases; unmatched junction nucleotides: 15. The CDR3 has 17 residues. CDR3 coding DNA: TGTGCCAGCAGCCCGCATCGACCGGGACAGGGTGCGGATACGCAGTATTTT. It yields the protein CASSPHRPGQGADTQYF.

The V call is TRBV4-3, the J call TRBJ1-5; D gene unclear. Trimming took 3 bases from V and 0 from J, leaving 12 bases between them. Germline CDR1 reads LGHNA; CDR2 reads YSLEER. This CDR3 is 16 amino acids long. The CDR3 sequence is CASSQELTYSNQPQHF. CDR3 sequence (DNA): TGCGCCAGCAGCCAGGAACTAACTTATAGCAATCAGCCCCAGCATTTT.

This clonotype was recorded many times. V usage is TRBV7-9 and J usage is TRBJ2-3, with D hard to call. The germline V gene encodes CDR1 SEHNR and CDR2 FQNEAQ (reference sequence). The ends were cut back, 7 bases at V and 2 bases at J, with 10 bases in the middle. This CDR3 has 13 amino acids. The CDR3 loop reads CASIKGNTDTQYF. CDR3 bases: TGTGCCAGCATCAAGGGAAACACAGATACGCAGTATTTT.

This chain links TRBV6-5 with TRBJ1-2; 8 nucleotides agree with TRBD1. Germline loops: CDR1 MNHEY, CDR2 SVGAGI. The CDR3 covers 14 residues. V lost 4 bases, J lost 3 bases, and 4 bases stayed unmatched. In DNA, the CDR3 is TGTGCCAGCAGTTCCCAGGGGGCTGACTATGGCTACACCTTC. This sequence encodes CASSSQGADYGYTF.

There are a few counts of this clonotype. The rearrangement links TRBV2 to TRBJ2-7; no reliable D call. This CDR3 has 12 amino acids. Trimming removed 2 bases from V and 2 bases from J, with 4 bases in between. The germline V gene has CDR1 SNHLY and CDR2 FYNNEI. CDR3 DNA sequence: TGTGCCAGCAGTGAATCGGCCTACGAGCAGTACTTC. This gives the protein CASSESAYEQYF.

This clonotype occurred a few times. This chain links TRBV6-2 or TRBV6-3 with TRBJ1-1, with TRBD1 as a possible D gene (5 bases). The CDR3 is 15 amino acids. The V gene lost 6 bases and the J gene lost 8 bases, with 22 bases spanning the gap. Germline V gives CDR1 MNHEY, CDR2 SVGEGT. The CDR3 region has the DNA TGTGCCAGCAGACCATACGGGGACGGACGAGAAGAAGCTTTCTTT. This encodes CASRPYGDGREEAFF.

This clonotype showed up many times. The chain carries TRBV7-2 and TRBJ2-7; perhaps D is TRBD1 or TRBD2 (6 bases each). This CDR3 spans 16 amino acids. V shed 2 bases and J shed 2 bases, with 16 bases lying between them. Germline-derived CDR1 and CDR2 are SGHTA and FQGNSA. The CDR3 region is CASSLTVGGGAYEQYF. CDR3 in DNA: TGTGCCAGCAGCTTAACAGTGGGGGGCGGTGCCTACGAGCAGTACTTC.

In its sample, this clonotype was seen a few times. The rearrangement joins TRBV6-5 to TRBJ2-7; 7 nucleotides match TRBD1. CDR1 and CDR2 from the germline V gene are MNHEY and SVGAGI. CDR3 size: 14 residues. V shed 5 bases, J shed 3 bases, and the junction held 7 bases outside the gene matches. Written as DNA, the CDR3 is TGTGCCAGCAGTCCTGGGACAGCCGGCTACGAGCAGTACTTC. Its protein product is CASSPGTAGYEQYF.

This clonotype was found many times. The V call is TRBV12-3 or TRBV12-4, the J call TRBJ2-5; D uncertain. The length of the CDR3 is 14 residues. V was clipped by 7 bases and J by 5 bases, with 17 bases between them. This chain's CDR3 is CASTLSAASETQYF. The CDR3 DNA sequence: TGTGCCAGCACCCTTTCCGCTGCTTCGGAGACCCAGTACTTC.

This clonotype was detected ten times or more. CDR3 loop: CASSRSTGTGGTEAFF. DNA of the CDR3: TGCGCCAGCAGTCGATCAACCGGGACAGGGGGCACTGAAGCTTTCTTT. This chain joins TRBV10-1 and TRBJ1-1; 11 bases line up with TRBD1. J gave up 4 bases and V 5 bases, and 9 bases lay outside the gene matches. The CDR3 loop spans 16 amino acids. Germline V lookup: CDR1 WNHNN, CDR2 SYGVQD (reference sequence).

This clonotype was counted only a few times. This sequence joins TRBV2 and TRBJ1-1; weak D call: TRBD1 (6 bases). V gave up 7 bases and J gave up 4 bases, with 13 bases separating them. The CDR3 is 13 amino acids. Germline CDR1 is SNHLY and CDR2 is FYNNEI. As DNA, the CDR3 is TGTGCCAGCACCACAGGGAAAGGCACTGAAGCTTTCTTT. This gives the protein CASTTGKGTEAFF.

Many counts were recorded for this clonotype. V and J are TRBV6-5 and TRBJ1-1; tentatively, D is TRBD1 (5 bases). Trimming pared 2 bases from V and 4 bases from J, leaving 8 bases between. This CDR3 contains 13 residues. From germline, CDR1 is MNHEY and CDR2 SVGAGI. The CDR3 region has the DNA TGTGCCAGCAGTTACGCCGGGGGCACTGAAGCTTTCTTT. Translation: CASSYAGGTEAFF.

This chain links TRBV7-9 with TRBJ1-1; D is undetermined. Per the germline V gene, CDR1 is SEHNR and CDR2 is FQNEAQ (reference sequence). Between the trimmed V and J ends, which lost 1 base and 0 bases, there was a span of 12 bases. This CDR3 is built from 16 residues. The chain's CDR3 is CASSLGFDGLNTEAFF. CDR3 coding DNA: TGTGCCAGCAGCTTAGGATTCGACGGATTGAACACTGAAGCTTTCTTT.